The rows below give T cell receptor beta chains drawn from one sample of a study of graft-versus-host responses after intestinal transplantation. Using immunoSEQ multiplex PCR, the repertoire was profiled, and TCRdb retains in-frame clones only, with some absent. This sample has 73,000 or so clones, with around 90% found just once. The antigens these receptors bind are not known. The source material was unstimulated CD8+ T cells sorted from spleen or lymph node cells, sampled before transplant. The origin of the receptors is a human donor who was the organ donor for an intestinal transplant. The CDR3 runs from the conserved cysteine through the conserved F or W. The D gene is left open where the match is weak. The size entry is marked missing in some rows and otherwise reads once, few, many or a size class.

d_call clone_size j_call v_call cdr3_aa cdr3_nt
- - TRBJ1-2 TRBV19 CASSIAGNYGYTF TGTGCCAGTAGTATTGCGGGGAACTATGGCTACACCTTC
- - TRBJ2-3 TRBV2 CASSDRVAHTDTQYF TGTGCCAGCAGTGATCGGGTGGCACACACAGATACGCAGTATTTT
TRBD2 - TRBJ2-1 TRBV5-1 CASSLEGLAGDDEQFF TGCGCCAGCAGCTTGGAGGGACTAGCGGGGGACGATGAGCAGTTCTTC
- - TRBJ1-5 TRBV28 CASSFKEGWQPQHF TGTGCCAGCAGTTTTAAAGAGGGTTGGCAGCCCCAGCATTTT
TRBD1 - TRBJ1-1 TRBV9 CASSVDPTGRRAFF TGTGCCAGCAGCGTAGACCCGACAGGGCGGCGAGCTTTCTTT
TRBD1 - TRBJ2-4 TRBV19 CASRSSDRDIQYF TGTGCCAGTAGATCCTCCGACAGGGACATTCAGTACTTC
- many TRBJ1-1 TRBV10-3 CAISETGGELNTEAFF TGTGCCATCAGTGAGACAGGCGGGGAATTGAACACTGAAGCTTTCTTT
- - TRBJ2-1 TRBV27 CASSLRGTPYNEQFF TGTGCCAGCAGTTTAAGGGGGACCCCCTACAATGAGCAGTTCTTC
- - TRBJ2-6 TRBV7-2 CASSLTVGGSGANVLTF TGTGCCAGCAGCTTGACAGTTGGTGGATCTGGGGCCAACGTCCTGACTTTC
- - TRBJ1-1 TRBV6-1 CASSAATTTEAFF TGTGCCAGCAGTGCCGCAACGACTACTGAAGCTTTCTTT
TRBD1 - TRBJ1-1 TRBV4-2 CASSQDDTGGYTEAFF TGTGCCAGCAGCCAAGATGACACAGGGGGTTACACTGAAGCTTTCTTT
- - TRBJ1-4 TRBV7-9 CASSSEGLFPNEKLFF TGTGCCAGCAGCTCAGAGGGCCTTTTCCCTAATGAAAAACTGTTTTTT
- - TRBJ1-1 TRBV5-3 CARSQFGGDPNTEAFF TGTGCCAGAAGCCAGTTCGGCGGGGACCCGAACACTGAAGCTTTCTTT
TRBD1 - TRBJ1-2 TRBV13 CASSLVRTGGAVVYGYTF TGTGCCAGCAGCTTAGTGCGGACAGGGGGCGCAGTGGTCTATGGCTACACCTTC
TRBD2 few TRBJ2-2 TRBV29-1 CSVFDGTSSGELFF TGCAGCGTTTTTGACGGGACTAGCTCCGGGGAGCTGTTTTTT
- - TRBJ2-1 TRBV18 CASSPIGPDEQFF TGTGCCAGCTCACCAATTGGGCCAGATGAGCAGTTCTTC
- - TRBJ2-3 TRBV6-5 CASSSVGARPTDTQYF TGTGCCAGCAGTTCGGTTGGGGCTCGACCGACAGATACGCAGTATTTT